A single sample is the source of the 21 T cell receptor beta chains below, sequenced in a study of memory CD8 T cells in hepatitis C reinfection. Time point here: pre-reinfection, 55 to 20 weeks before reinfection detection. TCR sequencing was done directly ex vivo on sorted cells, without expansion in vitro. Sequencing used immunoSEQ multiplex PCR; TCRdb keeps in-frame clones, though not all of them. The sample holds 50,000 or so clones, just under 90% seen once. The specimen sequenced was naive CD8+ T cells sorted from blood. These receptor sequences come from a man aged 18 to 29 with hepatitis C virus infection.

The J gene is TRBJ2-7, the V gene TRBV28, with D perhaps TRBD1 (7 bases). Germline V lookup: CDR1 MDHEN, CDR2 SYDVKM. The CDR3 loop spans 13 amino acids. V was clipped by 8 bases and J by 2 bases, with 13 bases between them. As DNA, the CDR3 is TGTGCCAGCGCAGGGGGGCCACCCTACGAGCAGTACTTC. Protein: CASAGGPPYEQYF. Based on the CDR3 plus reference TRBV28 and TRBJ2-7, the full variable domain is DVKVTQSSRYLVKRTGEKVFLECVQDMDHENMFWYRQDPGLGLRLIYFSYDVKMKEKGDIPEGYSVSREKKERFSLILESASTNQTSMYLCASAGGPPYEQYFGPGTRLTVT.

This rearrangement joins TRBV13 to TRBJ1-2; D unresolved. CDR1 is PRHDT, CDR2 FYEKMQ, per germline (reference sequence). The V end was cut by 0 bases, the J end by 2 bases, with 4 bases between. The CDR3 length is 13 residues. The CDR3 nucleotides read TGTGCCAGCAGCTTAGGGTCGAACTATGGCTACACCTTC. Protein: CASSLGSNYGYTF.

The V gene is TRBV28, the J gene TRBJ2-7; the match to TRBD1 covers 7 bases. The germline CDR1 and CDR2 sequences are MDHEN and SYDVKM. V dropped 4 bases and J dropped 1; count of bases not matched to a gene: 10. This CDR3 is 16 amino acids long. This CDR3 is CASSSTLGQKSYEQYF. The DNA for the CDR3 is TGTGCCAGCAGTTCTACCTTGGGACAGAAGTCCTACGAGCAGTACTTC.

This sequence joins TRBV11-2 and TRBJ2-1; unclear D gene. The V gene's germline CDR1 is SGHAT and CDR2 FQNNGV. The CDR3 contains 13 residues. Deletions cut 6 bases from V and 9 bases from J, with 15 bases between. In DNA form, the CDR3 reads TGTGCCAGCAGACCCACACTGGGCCTTGAGCAGTTCTTC. It is translated as CASRPTLGLEQFF.

The chain combines TRBV28 with TRBJ2-1; 10 bases are a match to TRBD2. V gave up 6 bases and J gave up 9 bases; unmatched junction bases: 11. Germline CDR1 MDHEN, CDR2 SYDVKM. The CDR3 is 15 amino acids. The CDR3 reads CASRFLAGAGIEQFF. For the CDR3, the DNA is TGTGCCAGCAGATTTCTAGCGGGAGCGGGTATTGAGCAGTTCTTC.

V gene TRBV5-1 combines with J gene TRBJ1-1, with TRBD1 as a possible D gene (6 bases). The CDR3 consists of 14 residues. Trimming left V 0 bases short and J 1 base short, with 7 bases between. Germline-derived CDR1 and CDR2 are SGHRS and YFSETQ. The CDR3 region is CASSLGGQNTEAFF. CDR3 sequence (DNA): TGCGCCAGCAGCTTGGGGGGACAGAACACTGAAGCTTTCTTT. Together with reference TRBV5-1 and TRBJ1-1, the CDR3 gives the full variable domain: KAGVTQTPRYLIKTRGQQVTLSCSPISGHRSVSWYQQTPGQGLQFLFEYFSETQRNKGNFPGRFSGRQFSNSRSEMNVSTLELGDSALYLCASSLGGQNTEAFFGQGTRLTVV.

V gene TRBV10-3 combines with J gene TRBJ2-3; perhaps TRBD2 as D (6 bases). This CDR3 is 13 amino acids long. Germline CDR1 ENHRY, CDR2 SYGVKD. Between the trimmed V and J ends, which lost 4 bases and 5 bases, there was a span of 10 bases. CDR3 residues: CAISARREDTQYF. The DNA for the CDR3 is TGTGCCATCAGTGCGAGGAGGGAAGATACGCAGTATTTT.

V and J are TRBV6-1 and TRBJ1-4, with D unresolved. The CDR3 runs 13 residues. The V gene's germline CDR1 is MNHNS and CDR2 SASEGT. V lost 5 bases, J lost 4 bases, and 8 bases lay in between. CDR3 amino acids: CASSFGLNEKLFF. The CDR3 region has the DNA TGTGCCAGCAGTTTTGGCCTTAATGAAAAACTGTTTTTT.

The gene calls are TRBV5-4 and TRBJ1-1, with 8 bases lining up with TRBD1. J gave up 3 bases and V 4 bases, and 14 bases lay outside the gene matches. This CDR3 contains 17 residues. Per the germline V gene, CDR1 is SGHNT and CDR2 is YYREEE (reference sequence). The CDR3 DNA reads as TGTGCCAGCAGCCCCGTAGAGGCAGGGGGCCAGGACACTGAAGCTTTCTTT. Translated, it gives CASSPVEAGGQDTEAFF. The full variable domain, rest sourced from reference TRBV5-4 and TRBJ1-1, is ETGVTQSPTHLIKTRGQQVTLRCSSQSGHNTVSWYQQALGQGPQFIFQYYREEENGRGNFPPRFSGLQFPNYSSELNVNALELDDSALYLCASSPVEAGGQDTEAFFGQGTRLTVV.

This clone has a handful of counts. This chain uses TRBV11-2 with TRBJ1-3; 10 nucleotides line up with TRBD1. Trimming cost V 5 bases and J 0 bases; bases outside gene matches: 7. Germline-derived CDR1 and CDR2 are SGHAT and FQNNGV. This CDR3 comprises 17 residues. The chain's CDR3 is CASSTRDRGISGNTIYF. In DNA, the CDR3 is TGTGCCAGCAGCACCCGGGACAGGGGCATCTCTGGAAACACCATATATTTT.

V usage is TRBV7-9 and J usage is TRBJ2-1; D is uncertain. CDR3 length equals 12 residues. Trimming pared 5 bases from V and 4 bases from J, leaving 6 bases between. CDR1 and CDR2 (germline): SEHNR, FQNEAQ (reference sequence). CDR3 coding DNA: TGTGCCAGCAGCGCGAGGTACAATGAGCAGTTCTTC. Translation gives CASSARYNEQFF.

The chain uses TRBV18 and TRBJ1-4, with 8 positions matching TRBD1. The germline V gene has CDR1 KGHSH and CDR2 LQKENI. This CDR3 region has 15 residues. Trimming at V came to 3 bases and at J to 6 bases, leaving 6 bases not matched to a gene. CDR3 coding DNA: TGTGCCAGCTCACCGACCTCGGACAGGGATGAAAAACTGTTTTTT. This gives the protein CASSPTSDRDEKLFF.

In this sample, this clone turned up a few times. This chain uses TRBV5-1 with TRBJ1-1; possible D gene TRBD1, 5 bases. Germline V gene sequence: CDR1 SGHRS, CDR2 YFSETQ. V lost 2 bases to trimming and J lost 1 base, with 12 bases between them. This CDR3 is 15 amino acids long. Here the CDR3 DNA reads TGCGCCAGCAGCTTTAGGTCCCAGGGGAACACTGAAGCTTTCTTT. Its translation is CASSFRSQGNTEAFF.

The V call is TRBV11-2, the J call TRBJ1-2, with 9 positions matching TRBD1. From germline, CDR1 is SGHAT and CDR2 FQNNGV. V lost 4 bases to trimming and J lost 5 bases; unmatched junction nucleotides: 14. CDR3 length: 17 residues. In DNA form, the CDR3 reads TGTGCCAGCAGCTATCCCGCCCGGACAGGGGAAGAGTATGGCTACACCTTC. Translated: CASSYPARTGEEYGYTF.

The chain combines TRBV9 with TRBJ2-2; 7 positions agree with TRBD2. The CDR3 consists of 15 residues. V lost 4 bases and J lost 7; bases outside the gene matches: 10. Germline V gives CDR1 SGDLS, CDR2 YYNGEE. The CDR3 sequence is CASSQRAGEDGELFF. The CDR3 bases are TGTGCCAGCAGCCAGAGGGCGGGAGAGGACGGGGAGCTGTTTTTT.

As to this clone: Sequence at one end of the junction differs from germline and may be a read error. The chain joins TRBV7-7 to TRBJ2-1; 7 bases fit TRBD2. The CDR3 runs to 15 residues. The V gene's germline CDR1 is SSHAT and CDR2 FNYEAQ (reference sequence). The CDR3 sequence is CASSPTSVSLSGQFF. For the CDR3, the DNA is TGTGCTAGCAGCCCTACTAGCGTTTCTCTTTCTGGGCAGTTCTTC.

The chain uses TRBV9 and TRBJ2-1, with 7 bases aligning to TRBD2. The germline CDR1 and CDR2 sequences are SGDLS and YYNGEE. The ends lost 2 bases at V and 4 bases at J; junction bases unmatched: 6. This CDR3 has 15 amino acids. DNA of the CDR3: TGTGCCAGCAGCGTCCGCGGGAGTGGTTACAATGAGCAGTTCTTC. Its protein product is CASSVRGSGYNEQFF.

The gene calls are TRBV5-8 and TRBJ2-1, with TRBD2 matching over 9 bases. CDR3 length equals 17 residues. Losses at the gene ends were 4 bases for V and 8 bases for J; bases not matched to a gene: 16. Per germline, CDR1 SGHTS and CDR2 YDEGEE. The CDR3 region is CASSPSLAGAPMDEQFF. The CDR3 DNA reads as TGTGCCAGCAGCCCTTCATTAGCGGGAGCGCCTATGGATGAGCAGTTCTTC.

V gene TRBV9 combines with J gene TRBJ2-7; D call uncertain. Germline V gene sequence: CDR1 SGDLS, CDR2 YYNGEE. Trimming removed 4 bases from V and 5 bases from J, with 13 bases in between. The length of the CDR3 is 13 residues. As DNA, the CDR3 is TGTGCCAGCAGCAGACCGGGTTCCGACGAGCAGTACGTC. It specifies CASSRPGSDEQYV.

J is TRBJ2-3 and V is TRBV13; TRBD2 agrees at 12 bases. After removal of 5 bases from V and 5 bases from J, the junction contained 11 bases not matched to a gene. Germline assignment: CDR1 PRHDT and CDR2 FYEKMQ (reference sequence). The CDR3 contains 17 residues. CDR3 sequence (DNA): TGTGCCAGCAGCCCCTACGGACTAGCGGGGCCGGGAGATACGCAGTATTTT. Its protein is CASSPYGLAGPGDTQYF.

V and J are TRBV27 and TRBJ2-3; tentatively, D is TRBD2 (6 bases). CDR1 is MNHEY and CDR2 is SMNVEV in the germline V gene (reference sequence). The germline V and J ends were trimmed by 5 bases and 1 base, with 13 bases remaining between them. The CDR3 covers 15 residues. The CDR3 region is CASSPLPSGTDTQYF. DNA of the CDR3: TGTGCCAGCAGTCCCCTCCCTAGCGGCACAGATACGCAGTATTTT.